This TCR beta chain is from a study of graft-versus-host responses after intestinal transplantation. Study in general: All recipients were transplanted with multivisceral, liver-intestinal, or isolated intestinal grafts.

The CDR3 length is 16 residues. J lost 3 bases, V lost 6 bases, and 13 bases had no gene match. The germline CDR1 and CDR2 sequences are KGHSH and LQKENI. TCRdb's table, derived via immunoSEQ multiplex PCR, lists solely in-frame clones and lacks some. Found here are tens of thousands of clones, 85% to 90% of them singletons; the top ten hold 0.11%. Study-wide results and limits: Some GvH clones were seen earlier in gut or blood, suggesting intestinal origin.

Comments on this clone: The antigen is unknown.

This chain joins TRBV18 and TRBJ1-2, with 7 bases matching TRBD1. This receptor was identified in a human donor who received an intestinal transplant. Sequencing was performed on unstimulated CD4+ T cells sorted from spleen or lymph node cells, taken before intestinal transplant. CDR3 sequence: CASSLRQGQGDYGYTF. The CDR3 DNA reads TGTGCCAGCTCCCTTCGACAGGGCCAGGGTGACTATGGCTACACCTTC.